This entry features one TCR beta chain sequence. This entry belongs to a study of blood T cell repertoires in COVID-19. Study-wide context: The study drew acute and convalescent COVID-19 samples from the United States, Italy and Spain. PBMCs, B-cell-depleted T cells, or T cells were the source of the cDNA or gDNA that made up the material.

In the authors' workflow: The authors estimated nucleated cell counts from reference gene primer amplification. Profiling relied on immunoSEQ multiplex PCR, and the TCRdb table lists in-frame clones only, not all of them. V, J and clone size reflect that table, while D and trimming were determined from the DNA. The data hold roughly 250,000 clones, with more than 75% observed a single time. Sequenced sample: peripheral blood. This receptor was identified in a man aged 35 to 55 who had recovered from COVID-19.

For the CDR3, the DNA is TGCGCCAGCAGCCAGGACCCCACAGGGGGGACTGAAGCTTTCTTT. It is translated as CASSQDPTGGTEAFF. The chain is built from TRBV4-3 and TRBJ1-1; TRBD1 agrees at 8 bases. V gave up 3 bases and J gave up 5 bases; unmatched junction bases: 8. The CDR3 has 15 residues. CDR1 is LGHNA, CDR2 YSLEER, per germline.